This T cell receptor (beta chain) was recorded in a study of cytomegalovirus exposure and HLA in healthy donors. About the study: Earlier work reported 95 million to 130 million unique TCR beta sequences from 150 million to 200 million T cells. General observations from the study: Likely technical artifact: a cluster of highly shared sequence variants.

PCR used 60 Vbeta primers and 13 Jbeta primers. The repertoire was sequenced with immunoSEQ multiplex PCR; TCRdb's copy has only in-frame clones and lacks some. The sample comprises some 170,000 clones, under 80% of which are singletons, and under 3% rests with the top ten. This CDR3 is 16 amino acids long. Trimming removed 3 bases at V and 2 bases at J, with 17 bases between. Germline V CDR1 and CDR2: SGDLS, YYNGEE. For this clone: Antigen specificity is unknown.

The origin of this receptor is a human donor in good health. The chain has TRBV9 and TRBJ2-5, with a possible D match to TRBD1 (6 bases). The specimen was PBMCs. CDR3 loop: CASSATTGLGQETQYF. The CDR3 DNA reads TGTGCCAGCAGCGCCACCACAGGGCTAGGTCAAGAGACCCAGTACTTC.